These 27 T cell receptor beta chains were sequenced from one sample in a study of post-analysis software for immune sequencing data. Findings of the study overall: Controls showed lower frequencies than patients for roughly 5 TRBV segments, and TRBV5-6, TRBV5-1 and TRBV20-1 were among these.

Unique molecular identifiers were present in the TCR beta cDNA libraries. From the PCR reads, TCRdb called clonotypes with MiXCR, one entry per CDR3 protein. The sample has roughly 800,000 distinct CDR3 sequences, roughly 50% seen once. No antigen has been identified for these receptors. Sequencing was performed on blood. Receptor source: a girl aged 5-17 years with multiple sclerosis.

This clonotype was seen a handful of times. J is TRBJ2-7 and V is TRBV7-2; D gene uncertain. In germline, CDR1 is SGHTA, CDR2 FQGNSA. This CDR3 comprises 13 residues. The V end was cut by 5 bases, the J end by 1 base, with 9 bases between. The CDR3 spells CASSQALSYEQYF. DNA of the CDR3: TGTGCCAGCAGCCAGGCCCTTTCCTACGAGCAGTACTTC.

In this sample, this clonotype turned up a few times. The chain is built from TRBV6-6 and TRBJ2-5, with TRBD2 matching 7 bases. V lost 0 bases and J lost 2; bases outside the gene matches: 3. The CDR3 has 15 residues. In germline, CDR1 is MNHNY, CDR2 SVGAGI (reference sequence). The CDR3 loop reads CASSYSTGLQETQYF. The CDR3 DNA reads TGTGCCAGCAGTTACTCGACGGGACTACAAGAGACCCAGTACTTC.

About this clonotype itself: At one end the junction does not follow the germline gene, possibly because of a read error. J is TRBJ2-7 and V is TRBV27, with D possibly being TRBD1 (6 bases). The CDR3 contains 15 residues. Germline values: CDR1 MNHEY, CDR2 SMNVEV (reference sequence). The CDR3 DNA follows: TGTGCCAGCAGTTTAATGGGGGCCCAAACCTACGGGCAGTACTTC. Translation: CASSLMGAQTYGQYF.

Note on this clonotype: A read error may produce the germline difference seen at one junction end. The chain couples TRBV10-3 to TRBJ2-2, with 9 nucleotides matching TRBD1. The length of the CDR3 is 16 residues. Germline V gene lookup returns CDR1 ENHRY and CDR2 SYGVKD. The CDR3 region is CAISGGTGPNTGELFF. As DNA, the CDR3 is TGTGCCATCAGTGGGGGGACAGGGCCGAACACCGGGGAGTTGTTTTTT.

This clonotype was observed a few times. The chain links TRBV12-5 to TRBJ1-5; maybe TRBD1 (6 bases). This CDR3 contains 19 residues. Germline V lookup: CDR1 LGHNT, CDR2 FRNRAP. The V end lost 2 bases, the J end lost 3 bases, and 23 bases lay between the germline ends. Here the CDR3 reads CASGLFGGQQRSNNQPQHF. The CDR3 DNA is TGTGCTAGTGGTTTGTTCGGGGGACAACAGAGGAGTAACAATCAGCCCCAGCATTTT. Based on the CDR3 plus reference TRBV12-5 and TRBJ1-5, the full variable domain is DARVTQTPRHKVTEMGQEVTMRCQPILGHNTVFWYRQTMMQGLELLAYFRNRAPLDDSGMPKDRFSAEMPDATLATLKIQPSEPRDSAVYFCASGLFGGQQRSNNQPQHFGDGTRLSIL.

The chain is built from TRBV7-6 and TRBJ2-7; D might be TRBD1 (6 bases). This CDR3 comprises 14 residues. Per the germline V gene, CDR1 is SGHVS and CDR2 is FNYEAQ. V was trimmed by 1 base and J by 5 bases, leaving 12 bases between them. Here the CDR3 reads CASSLGTGTHEQYF. CDR3 bases: TGTGCCAGCAGCTTAGGTACAGGGACCCACGAGCAGTACTTC.

This clonotype was seen a handful of times. This chain links TRBV29-1 with TRBJ2-5, with 10 bases identical to TRBD1. The CDR3 extends over 14 amino acids. Germline V gene sequence: CDR1 SQVTM, CDR2 ANQGSEA. The J segment lost 2 bases and the V segment lost 4 bases, leaving 4 bases of the junction unmatched. The CDR3 coding sequence is TGCAGCGTTGCAGGGGGACAGGGGCAAGAGACCCAGTACTTC. This codes for CSVAGGQGQETQYF.

This chain joins TRBV4-1 and TRBJ2-5; D is unresolved. Germline CDR1 MGHRA, CDR2 YSYEKL. The CDR3 runs to 14 residues. Trimming took off 4 bases at V and 0 bases at J, with 9 bases between the two ends. CDR3 bases: TGCGCCAGCAGCCGAGAGTTCTACCAAGAGACCCAGTACTTC. This encodes CASSREFYQETQYF.

The gene calls are TRBV6-6 and TRBJ2-3; 11 bases fit TRBD2. The CDR3 is 16 amino acids. Trimming cost V 7 bases and J 3 bases; bases outside gene matches: 9. Germline V CDR1 and CDR2: MNHNY, SVGAGI (reference sequence). CDR3 in DNA: TGTGCCAGCACCCTAAGCGCTAGCGGGGGGACAGATACGCAGTATTTT. It translates to CASTLSASGGTDTQYF.

This clonotype was seen more than once but under ten times. The chain links TRBV7-6 to TRBJ2-1, with D perhaps matching TRBD2 (6 bases). The CDR3 runs to 18 residues. Germline CDR1 is SGHVS and CDR2 is FNYEAQ. With 0 bases removed from V and 0 bases from J, the gap between germline ends came to 15 bases. The CDR3 sequence: CASSLASRGLSSYNEQFF. In DNA, the CDR3 is TGTGCCAGCAGCTTAGCGAGTAGAGGACTAAGCTCCTACAATGAGCAGTTCTTC.

The gene calls are TRBV6-6 and TRBJ2-3, with D tentatively TRBD1 (5 bases). The ends were cut back, 2 bases at V and 4 bases at J, with 10 bases in the middle. CDR3 length: 14 residues. CDR1 and CDR2 from the germline V gene are MNHNY and SVGAGI (reference sequence). CDR3 nucleotides: TGTGCCAGCAGTTACGGGGCCATCTCAGATACGCAGTATTTT. Its protein product is CASSYGAISDTQYF.

The J gene is TRBJ1-1, the V gene TRBV7-2; tentative D call: TRBD1 (6 bases). Trimming shortened V by 1 base and J by 5 bases, and 14 bases separated the two germline ends. Germline V gene lookup returns CDR1 SGHTA and CDR2 FQGNSA. This CDR3 is built from 15 residues. DNA for the CDR3: TGTGCCAGCAGCTTAGTGGCATCAAGGGGGACTGAAGCTTTCTTT. Protein: CASSLVASRGTEAFF.

The V call is TRBV18, the J call TRBJ2-7; 7 bases fit TRBD2. V was pared by 6 bases and J by 3 bases, with 17 bases of the junction left unmatched. The CDR3 runs to 17 residues. Germline V gives CDR1 KGHSH, CDR2 LQKENI. The CDR3 DNA reads TGTGCCAGCTCCCACCGCTTAGGGGCGGGAGAGGACTACGAGCAGTACTTC. As protein: CASSHRLGAGEDYEQYF. Full variable domain (rest looked up from reference TRBV18 and TRBJ2-7): NAGVMQNPRHLVRRRGQEARLRCSPMKGHSHVYWYRQLPEEGLKFMVYLQKENIIDESGMPKERFSAEFPKEGPSILRIQQVVRGDSAAYFCASSHRLGAGEDYEQYFGPGTRLTVT.

CDR3 sequence: CASSWEGWGNEQFF. Written as DNA, the CDR3 is TGCGCCAGCAGCTGGGAGGGCTGGGGAAATGAGCAGTTCTTC. This chain links TRBV5-1 with TRBJ2-1; TRBD2 matches 7 bases. CDR1 is SGHRS, CDR2 YFSETQ, per germline. The junction had 7 bases not matched to a gene; V was cut back by 3 bases and J by 7 bases. The CDR3 extends over 14 amino acids.

The chain combines TRBV9 with TRBJ2-3, with D tentatively TRBD2 (6 bases). The germline V gene encodes CDR1 SGDLS and CDR2 YYNGEE. V was shortened by 4 bases and J by 4 bases, with 22 bases between the two germline ends. The CDR3 has 17 amino acids. CDR3 sequence: CASSPQSTRSKSDTQYF. The CDR3 nucleotides read TGTGCCAGCAGCCCACAATCGACTAGGAGTAAGTCAGATACGCAGTATTTT.

The CDR3 DNA is TGCAGTGCTCACTCGGGACCCCCGGCCAATGAGCAGTTCTTC. Protein: CSAHSGPPANEQFF. The rearrangement joins TRBV20-1 to TRBJ2-1, with D perhaps given as TRBD1 or TRBD2 (5 bases each). Trimming left V 5 bases short and J 6 bases short, with 17 bases between. The CDR3 covers 14 residues. The germline V gene has CDR1 DFQATT and CDR2 SNEGSKA (reference sequence).

The chain couples TRBV29-1 to TRBJ1-1, with D possibly TRBD1 on 6 matching bases. The CDR3 sequence is 16 residues long. Per germline, CDR1 SQVTM and CDR2 ANQGSEA. Trimming took 5 bases from V and 0 from J, leaving 19 bases between them. Here the CDR3 reads CSVRQGQTNMNTEAFF. CDR3 nucleotide sequence: TGCAGCGTTCGGCAGGGGCAGACGAATATGAACACTGAAGCTTTCTTT.

The DNA for the CDR3 is TGTGCCAGCAGCTTCATCGGACTAGCGGACCAAGAGACCCAGTACTTC. Residues: CASSFIGLADQETQYF. This chain joins TRBV5-8 and TRBJ2-5, with 10 bases aligning to TRBD2. The germline gives CDR1 SGHTS, CDR2 YDEGEE. The trim removed 2 bases at V and 0 bases at J, leaving 4 bases unmatched. CDR3 length equals 16 residues.

This clonotype was counted only a few times. The rearrangement uses TRBV12-3 or TRBV12-4 and TRBJ2-5; D is perhaps TRBD2 (5 bases). V was pared by 3 bases and J by 2 bases, with 7 bases between. CDR3 length: 13 amino acids. DNA for the CDR3: TGTGCCAGCAGTTTGCGGGCACAAGAGACCCAGTACTTC. Its protein product is CASSLRAQETQYF.

This clonotype is a singleton in its sample. V usage is TRBV12-5 and J usage is TRBJ1-5; possible D gene TRBD1, 5 bases. The germline V gene has CDR1 LGHNT and CDR2 FRNRAP. The V and J ends lost 6 bases and 1 base respectively, with 13 bases between them. CDR3 length: 15 amino acids. CDR3 in amino acids: CASGPGTRSNQPQHF. CDR3 DNA: TGTGCTAGTGGCCCCGGGACGAGAAGCAATCAGCCCCAGCATTTT.

The rearrangement uses TRBV6-6 and TRBJ2-7; tentatively, D is TRBD2 (6 bases). Germline V gene data show CDR1 as MNHNY and CDR2 as SVGAGI (reference sequence). V was pared by 2 bases and J by 4 bases, with 12 bases between. The length of the CDR3 is 14 residues. In DNA form, the CDR3 reads TGTGCCAGCAGTTACGTGGCGGGAACTTACGAGCAGTACTTC. Its translation is CASSYVAGTYEQYF.

This clonotype was seen only a few times. The chain is built from TRBV11-2 and TRBJ2-2; 8 bases match TRBD2. V dropped 6 bases and J dropped 1; count of bases not matched to a gene: 13. The germline V gene encodes CDR1 SGHAT and CDR2 FQNNGV. This CDR3 is built from 18 residues. The CDR3 nucleotides are TGTGCCAGCAGGGCCCCCGTGATTAGCGGGAAGAACACCGGGGAGCTGTTTTTT. Residues: CASRAPVISGKNTGELFF.

In its sample, this clonotype was seen a few times. The gene calls are TRBV20-1 and TRBJ2-3, with 7 nucleotides matching TRBD1. Germline V gene sequence: CDR1 DFQATT, CDR2 SNEGSKA (reference sequence). Losses at the gene ends were 2 bases for V and 0 bases for J; bases not matched to a gene: 8. This CDR3 has 16 residues. The CDR3 DNA follows: TGCAGTGCTAGAAACTTCCGGGACAGAAGCACAGATACGCAGTATTTT. The encoded protein is CSARNFRDRSTDTQYF.

In this sample, this clonotype turned up a few times. The junction does not match germline at one end; this may be a read error. The V and J genes are TRBV20-1 and TRBJ2-1; 8 bases fit TRBD2. The CDR3 is 15 amino acids. The V gene's germline CDR1 is DFQATT and CDR2 SNEGSKA (reference sequence). CDR3: CSASSREESYNELFF. The CDR3 bases are TGCAGTGCCTCGTCGCGGGAGGAATCTTACAATGAGCTGTTCTTC.

The genes are TRBV18 and TRBJ2-1, with unresolved D. Trimming shortened V by 0 bases and J by 8 bases, and 11 bases separated the two germline ends. Germline V gene lookup returns CDR1 KGHSH and CDR2 LQKENI. CDR3 length: 14 amino acids. CDR3 amino acids: CASSPPNRGDEQFF. CDR3 nucleotide sequence: TGTGCCAGCTCACCACCGAATCGCGGCGATGAGCAGTTCTTC.

The CDR3: CASSPGARFNNEQFF. CDR3 DNA sequence: TGCGCCAGCAGCCCCGGGGCCCGTTTTAACAATGAGCAGTTCTTC. The V gene is TRBV5-1, the J gene TRBJ2-1, with D possibly called TRBD1 or TRBD2 (5 bases each). The V end lost 4 bases, the J end lost 5 bases, and 16 bases lay between the germline ends. Germline CDR1 SGHRS, CDR2 YFSETQ. The length of the CDR3 is 15 residues.

The chain has TRBV20-1 and TRBJ1-5, with D maybe TRBD1 (5 bases). The CDR3 extends over 12 amino acids. CDR1 is DFQATT, CDR2 SNEGSKA, per germline (reference sequence). V was clipped by 5 bases and J by 5 bases, with 10 bases between them. CDR3 sequence reads: CSAETGDQPQHF. CDR3 nucleotide sequence: TGCAGTGCTGAGACGGGGGATCAGCCCCAGCATTTT.